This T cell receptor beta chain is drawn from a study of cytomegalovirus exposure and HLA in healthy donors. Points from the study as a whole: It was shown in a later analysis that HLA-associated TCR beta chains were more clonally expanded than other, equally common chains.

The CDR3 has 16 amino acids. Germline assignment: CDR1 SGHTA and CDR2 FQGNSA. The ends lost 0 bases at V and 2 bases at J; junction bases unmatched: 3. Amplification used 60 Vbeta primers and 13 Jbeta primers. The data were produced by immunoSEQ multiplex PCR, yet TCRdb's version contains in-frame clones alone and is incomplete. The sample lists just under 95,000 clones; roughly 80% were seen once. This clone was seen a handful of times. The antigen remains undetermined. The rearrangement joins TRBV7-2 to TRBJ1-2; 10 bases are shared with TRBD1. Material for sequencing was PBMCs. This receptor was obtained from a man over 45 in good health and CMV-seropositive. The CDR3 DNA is TGTGCCAGCAGCTTAGCGCGGGGACAGGGGAACTATGGCTACACCTTC. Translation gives CASSLARGQGNYGYTF.